One sample yielded the 24 T cell receptor beta chains listed below, sequenced in a study of OX40 agonist ivuxolimab in advanced cancers. Here immunoSEQ multiplex PCR was the method, and the copy in TCRdb shows in-frame clones only, minus some. The table records around 63,000 clones, more than 80% of them present only once. The starting material was CD4+ or CD8+ T cells sorted from blood, obtained in a trial of the OX40 agonist ivuxolimab. These receptors were taken from an adult with an advanced solid tumor such as melanoma, head and neck, liver or kidney cancer.

The chain couples TRBV5-1 to TRBJ2-2; tentative D call: TRBD1 (6 bases). Trimming removed 2 bases from V and 3 bases from J, with 11 bases in between. Per germline, CDR1 SGHRS and CDR2 YFSETQ. The CDR3 runs to 15 residues. CDR3 region: CASSFQGPYTGELFF. The CDR3 DNA sequence: TGCGCCAGCAGCTTCCAGGGGCCTTACACCGGGGAGCTGTTTTTT. The full variable domain, rest sourced from reference TRBV5-1 and TRBJ2-2, is KAGVTQTPRYLIKTRGQQVTLSCSPISGHRSVSWYQQTPGQGLQFLFEYFSETQRNKGNFPGRFSGRQFSNSRSEMNVSTLELGDSALYLCASSFQGPYTGELFFGEGSRLTVL.

About this clone itself: This specimen includes other DNA sequences encoding the same CDR3. The rearrangement links TRBV5-1 to TRBJ1-1; a possible D gene is TRBD1 (6 bases). CDR3 length equals 13 residues. Germline values: CDR1 SGHRS, CDR2 YFSETQ. V gave up 3 bases and J gave up 1 base, with 7 bases separating them. The CDR3 region is CASSSTGNTEAFF. The CDR3 DNA reads TGCGCCAGCAGCTCGACAGGGAACACTGAAGCTTTCTTT. The full variable domain, in which reference TRBV5-1 and TRBJ1-1 provide the parts outside the CDR3, is KAGVTQTPRYLIKTRGQQVTLSCSPISGHRSVSWYQQTPGQGLQFLFEYFSETQRNKGNFPGRFSGRQFSNSRSEMNVSTLELGDSALYLCASSSTGNTEAFFGQGTRLTVV.

The chain combines TRBV27 with TRBJ2-7, with 8 bases that match TRBD1. Germline loops: CDR1 MNHEY, CDR2 SMNVEV (reference sequence). CDR3 length equals 14 residues. V gave up 7 bases and J gave up 0 bases; unmatched junction bases: 5. Written as DNA, the CDR3 is TGTGCCAGCACTGCGACAGGGGCCTCCTACGAGCAGTACTTC. Translating it yields CASTATGASYEQYF.

V is TRBV28 and J is TRBJ1-2; D uncertain. Germline V gene sequence: CDR1 MDHEN, CDR2 SYDVKM. The V and J ends lost 5 bases and 6 bases respectively, with 7 bases between them. The CDR3 covers 11 residues. The CDR3 loop is CASSITDGYTF. Here the CDR3 DNA reads TGTGCCAGCAGTATCACCGATGGCTACACCTTC.

This chain uses TRBV5-4 with TRBJ2-1; 11 bases line up with TRBD2. With V trimmed by 4 bases and J by 7 bases, 7 bases remained unmatched. CDR3 length equals 15 residues. In germline, CDR1 is SGHNT, CDR2 YYREEE (reference sequence). CDR3 DNA sequence: TGTGCCAGCAGCCTTACTAGCGGGAGTTTTAATGAGCAGTTCTTC. Protein sequence: CASSLTSGSFNEQFF.

The chain recombines TRBV5-1 with TRBJ1-2, with D hard to call. This CDR3 spans 14 amino acids. In germline, CDR1 is SGHRS, CDR2 YFSETQ. The V end was cut by 9 bases, the J end by 4 bases, with 19 bases between. The CDR3 is CATSWASPSYGYTF. The DNA of the CDR3 is TGCGCCACCTCCTGGGCGAGCCCGAGCTATGGCTACACCTTC.

The V gene is TRBV4-2, the J gene TRBJ2-7; the D is unclear. Germline V gene lookup returns CDR1 LGHNA and CDR2 YNFKEQ. Trimming took 5 bases from V and 2 from J, leaving 10 bases between them. The CDR3 spans 13 residues. As DNA, the CDR3 is TGTGCCAGCAGCTTCACCCCCGCCTACGAGCAGTACTTC. Amino acids: CASSFTPAYEQYF.

This rearrangement joins TRBV4-1 to TRBJ1-4; a possible D gene is TRBD1 (5 bases). The CDR3 contains 15 residues. V lost 4 bases to trimming and J lost 7 bases, with 16 bases between them. Per germline, CDR1 MGHRA and CDR2 YSYEKL. CDR3 in amino acids: CASSRSGTHSEKLFF. CDR3 bases: TGCGCCAGCAGCCGGTCCGGGACTCACAGTGAAAAACTGTTTTTT.

The chain uses TRBV20-1 and TRBJ2-1; no reliable D call. This CDR3 comprises 10 residues. V was pared by 4 bases and J by 5 bases, with 3 bases between. CDR1 is DFQATT, CDR2 SNEGSKA, per germline (reference sequence). CDR3 DNA sequence: TGCAGTGCTAAGCACAATGAGCAGTTCTTC. This sequence encodes CSAKHNEQFF.

The chain recombines TRBV11-1 with TRBJ2-5, with TRBD2 matching 11 bases. The J call may be in error: the DNA end matches TRBJ2-7 better. The CDR3 loop spans 17 amino acids. Germline V gene lookup returns CDR1 SGHAT and CDR2 FQDESV (reference sequence). The CDR3 sequence: CASSLAPGTSGLYEQYF. In DNA, the CDR3 is TGTGCCAGCAGCTTAGCGCCTGGGACTAGCGGACTCTACGAGCAGTACTTC.

The J gene is TRBJ1-5, the V gene TRBV6-6; TRBD1 is a possible D gene (6 bases). V was clipped by 2 bases and J by 2 bases, with 13 bases between them. Germline CDR1 reads MNHNY; CDR2 reads SVGAGI (reference sequence). This CDR3 spans 16 amino acids. CDR3 in amino acids: CASSYQTGLGNQPQHF. The DNA of the CDR3 is TGTGCCAGCAGTTACCAAACAGGGCTGGGCAATCAGCCCCAGCATTTT.

This clone appeared a few times. V and J are TRBV28 and TRBJ2-7; 12 bases are a match to TRBD2. V gave up 4 bases and J gave up 2 bases; unmatched junction bases: 3. The CDR3 contains 15 residues. Germline CDR1 MDHEN, CDR2 SYDVKM. This chain's CDR3 is CASSSRTSGAYEQYF. CDR3 sequence (DNA): TGTGCCAGCAGTTCGCGGACTAGCGGGGCCTACGAGCAGTACTTC.

The chain uses TRBV7-8 and TRBJ1-2; tentatively, D is TRBD1 (6 bases). Per germline, CDR1 SGHVS and CDR2 FQNEAQ. The CDR3 is made up of 13 amino acids. The V and J ends lost 4 bases and 2 bases respectively, with 8 bases between them. The CDR3 loop reads CASSSGQNYGYTF. The CDR3 bases are TGTGCCAGCAGCTCAGGACAGAACTATGGCTACACCTTC.

This clone was recorded a few times. The V gene is TRBV11-2, the J gene TRBJ2-7; D call uncertain. Trimming cost V 2 bases and J 3 bases, with 8 bases left between them. The CDR3 contains 13 residues. Germline-derived CDR1 and CDR2 are SGHAT and FQNNGV. This chain's CDR3 is CASSLSRDYEQYF. The CDR3 nucleotides are TGTGCCAGCAGCTTATCTAGGGACTACGAGCAGTACTTC.

The chain has TRBV5-8 and TRBJ1-5; 8 bases map to TRBD1. Per germline, CDR1 SGHTS and CDR2 YDEGEE. This CDR3 is built from 16 residues. V lost 2 bases and J lost 5; bases outside the gene matches: 9. Here the CDR3 DNA reads TGTGCCAGCAGCTTCGAGGCAGGGGGCTCGGATCAGCCCCAGCATTTT. Residues: CASSFEAGGSDQPQHF. Complete variable domain (other parts from reference TRBV5-8 and TRBJ1-5): EAGVTQSPTHLIKTRGQQATLRCSPISGHTSVYWYQQALGLGLQFLLWYDEGEERNRGNFPPRFSGRQFPNYSSELNVNALELEDSALYLCASSFEAGGSDQPQHFGDGTRLSIL.

V is TRBV19 and J is TRBJ2-7, with D tentatively TRBD2 (5 bases). Germline values: CDR1 LNHDA, CDR2 SQIVND (reference sequence). Trimming left V 3 bases short and J 5 bases short, with 14 bases between. The CDR3 runs 14 residues. In DNA, the CDR3 is TGTGCCAGTAGTATGGTTTCGGGGTTGAACGAGCAGTACTTC. Protein sequence: CASSMVSGLNEQYF.

The chain has TRBV28 and TRBJ1-6; D possibly corresponds to TRBD1 (5 bases). Germline V gives CDR1 MDHEN, CDR2 SYDVKM. This CDR3 region has 15 residues. V was clipped by 2 bases and J by 2 bases, with 7 bases between them. In DNA, the CDR3 is TGTGCCAGCAGTTTAGGGGGAACCTATAATTCACCCCTCCACTTT. It is translated as CASSLGGTYNSPLHF.

This rearrangement joins TRBV19 to TRBJ1-2; 7 bases match TRBD1. The length of the CDR3 is 13 residues. Germline CDR1 and CDR2: LNHDA and SQIVND (reference sequence). V lost 3 bases to trimming and J lost 10 bases; unmatched junction nucleotides: 8. The CDR3 sequence is CASSIGTGAAYTF. The CDR3 DNA reads TGTGCCAGTAGTATTGGAACAGGGGCTGCCTACACCTTC.

The rearrangement uses TRBV11-2 and TRBJ2-7; TRBD1 matches at 7 bases. With 5 bases clipped from V and 0 bases from J, the junction kept 4 bases outside the gene matches. This CDR3 has 14 amino acids. The germline gives CDR1 SGHAT, CDR2 FQNNGV. CDR3 amino acids: CASSQDRSSYEQYF. The DNA of the CDR3 is TGTGCCAGCAGCCAGGACAGGAGCTCCTACGAGCAGTACTTC.

The chain uses TRBV4-1 and TRBJ2-7, with D possibly TRBD2 on 6 matching bases. V was trimmed by 4 bases and J by 2 bases, leaving 18 bases between them. CDR1 is MGHRA, CDR2 YSYEKL, per germline. This CDR3 has 16 residues. The CDR3 DNA sequence: TGCGCCAGCAGCCGGTCGGGGGTAATAGGGACCTACGAGCAGTACTTC. It is translated as CASSRSGVIGTYEQYF.

The genes are TRBV19 and TRBJ2-5; D remains ambiguous. Trimming shortened V by 3 bases and J by 5 bases, and 4 bases separated the two germline ends. The CDR3 extends over 11 amino acids. CDR1 LNHDA and CDR2 SQIVND come from the germline V gene (reference sequence). CDR3 coding DNA: TGTGCCAGTAGTATTCGGGAGACCCAGTACTTC. Encoded protein: CASSIRETQYF.

This rearrangement joins TRBV28 to TRBJ1-1, with D perhaps matching TRBD1 (6 bases). Trimming shortened V by 6 bases and J by 11 bases, and 16 bases separated the two germline ends. The CDR3 is 12 residues long. Germline V gene data show CDR1 as MDHEN and CDR2 as SYDVKM. The DNA for the CDR3 is TGTGCCAGCAGCTCCGGGGGGCTCGGGGCTTTCTTT. It yields the protein CASSSGGLGAFF.

V gene TRBV7-8 combines with J gene TRBJ1-5; D is possibly TRBD1 (5 bases). The ends were cut back, 3 bases at V and 5 bases at J, with 8 bases in the middle. This CDR3 has 13 residues. CDR1 is SGHVS and CDR2 is FQNEAQ in the germline V gene. The CDR3 reads CASSFDRDQPQHF. In DNA, the CDR3 is TGTGCCAGCAGCTTTGACAGAGATCAGCCCCAGCATTTT.

This clone has just one count. The chain recombines TRBV29-1 with TRBJ1-1, with D possibly being TRBD1 (5 bases). V dropped 5 bases and J dropped 1 base, with 11 bases sitting between them. The CDR3 sequence is 13 residues long. The germline V gene encodes CDR1 SQVTM and CDR2 ANQGSEA. The CDR3 is CSVKATANTEAFF. CDR3 sequence (DNA): TGCAGCGTTAAGGCGACAGCGAACACTGAAGCTTTCTTT.